These 14 T cell receptor beta chains were sequenced from one sample in a study of shared clonotypes between healthy human individuals. The assay was immunoSEQ multiplex PCR, and TCRdb's table has in-frame clones only and misses some. Of around 2,100,000 clones in the sample, roughly 95% were seen once. Naive CD8 cells comprised CD45RO-negative, CCR7-positively selected cells, excluding terminally differentiated effector memory CD45RA+ cells. Sequenced material: naive CD8+ T cells sorted from blood. The receptors derive from a man aged 18 to 30 in good health.

This sequence joins TRBV13 and TRBJ1-6; D gene uncertain. The CDR3 spans 17 residues. Germline V gene lookup returns CDR1 PRHDT and CDR2 FYEKMQ (reference sequence). The V and J ends lost 5 bases and 7 bases respectively, with 21 bases between them. The CDR3 DNA follows: TGTGCCAGCAGCCTTTCTTCATTCAGGCTGGGGAATTCACCCCTCCACTTT. Translating it yields CASSLSSFRLGNSPLHF.

A single count supports this clone. The CDR3 region has the DNA TGTGCCAGCAGCCCGGGACAGGGAGGCTCACCCCTCCACTTT. Translation: CASSPGQGGSPLHF. The rearrangement joins TRBV28 to TRBJ1-6; 9 nucleotides match TRBD1. J was trimmed by 10 bases and V by 6 bases; bases with no gene match: 7. Germline V gives CDR1 MDHEN, CDR2 SYDVKM. The CDR3 runs 14 residues.

This sequence joins TRBV4-1 and TRBJ2-7; possibly TRBD2 for D (5 bases). Germline assignment: CDR1 MGHRA and CDR2 YSYEKL. Trimming left V 1 base short and J 1 base short, with 11 bases between. This CDR3 comprises 15 residues. The CDR3 DNA sequence: TGCGCCAGCAGCCAAGTCGGGGAGTCGTCCTACGAGCAGTACTTC. Protein sequence: CASSQVGESSYEQYF.

The chain uses TRBV2 and TRBJ1-1; possibly TRBD1 for D (5 bases). The germline CDR1 and CDR2 sequences are SNHLY and FYNNEI. This CDR3 comprises 14 residues. Between the trimmed V and J ends, which lost 4 bases and 6 bases, there was a span of 15 bases. The CDR3: CASSGLRGSAEAFF. The CDR3 DNA sequence: TGTGCCAGCAGTGGGTTAAGGGGTTCCGCTGAAGCTTTCTTT.

V gene TRBV30 combines with J gene TRBJ2-1; D not certain. The length of the CDR3 is 15 residues. V lost 0 bases and J lost 0, with 9 bases in between. CDR1 GTSNPN and CDR2 SVGIG come from the germline V gene (reference sequence). The CDR3, as DNA: TGTGCCTGGAGTGTCTACCCCAGCTCCTACAATGAGCAGTTCTTC. As protein: CAWSVYPSSYNEQFF.

The chain carries TRBV7-2 and TRBJ1-2, with D hard to call. Germline assignment: CDR1 SGHTA and CDR2 FQGNSA. CDR3 length equals 14 residues. V lost 5 bases to trimming and J lost 4 bases, with 14 bases between them. CDR3: CASSQWPPLYGYTF. In DNA form, the CDR3 reads TGTGCCAGCAGCCAATGGCCTCCACTCTATGGCTACACCTTC. The full variable domain, its missing parts supplied by reference TRBV7-2 and TRBJ1-2, is GAGVSQSPSNKVTEKGKDVELRCDPISGHTALYWYRQSLGQGLEFLIYFQGNSAPDKSGLPSDRFSAERTGGSVSTLTIQRTQQEDSAVYLCASSQWPPLYGYTFGSGTRLTVV.

The genes are TRBV27 and TRBJ2-7; 7 nucleotides line up with TRBD1. Germline-derived CDR1 and CDR2 are MNHEY and SMNVEV (reference sequence). V shed 1 base, J shed 1 base, and the junction held 7 bases outside the gene matches. The CDR3 runs 16 residues. CDR3 coding DNA: TGTGCCAGCAGTTTATACCGACAGACAGGGTCCTACGAGCAGTACTTC. Translating it yields CASSLYRQTGSYEQYF.

The chain carries TRBV4-3 and TRBJ2-7; 12 nucleotides agree with TRBD2. The germline CDR1 and CDR2 sequences are LGHNA and YSLEER. CDR3 length equals 17 residues. V shed 0 bases, J shed 2 bases, and the junction held 5 bases outside the gene matches. The CDR3 nucleotides are TGCGCCAGCAGCCAAGATCGGACTAGCGGGACAACCTACGAGCAGTACTTC. It yields the protein CASSQDRTSGTTYEQYF.

This chain uses TRBV30 with TRBJ2-1, with 8 bases that match TRBD2. The CDR3 is 15 amino acids. Germline lookup yields CDR1 GTSNPN and CDR2 SVGIG (reference sequence). J was trimmed by 2 bases and V by 0 bases; bases with no gene match: 3. In DNA form, the CDR3 reads TGTGCCTGGAGTGTTGTCGGGGGGGCCTACAATGAGCAGTTCTTC. This codes for CAWSVVGGAYNEQFF.

The table lists this clone with a count of one. The sample carries other DNA sequences with the same CDR3. This chain connects TRBV27 to TRBJ2-3; 7 positions agree with TRBD2. Germline V CDR1 and CDR2: MNHEY, SMNVEV (reference sequence). J was trimmed by 3 bases and V by 4 bases; bases with no gene match: 1. There are 13 residues in the CDR3. The CDR3 loop reads CASSWEGTDTQYF. The DNA of the CDR3 is TGTGCCAGCAGTTGGGAGGGGACAGATACGCAGTATTTT.

The chain combines TRBV23-1 with TRBJ1-2; 7 positions agree with TRBD1. TRBV23-1 is classed as an ORF, of uncertain function. The CDR3 is 16 residues long. The V and J ends lost 0 bases and 7 bases, in that order; junction bases with no gene match: 11. The CDR3 loop is CASSQSPRQGLRGYTF. The DNA for the CDR3 is TGCGCCAGCAGTCAATCCCCCAGACAGGGCCTTCGTGGCTACACCTTC.

V and J are TRBV2 and TRBJ2-7, with D perhaps matching TRBD2 (5 bases). CDR1 and CDR2 (germline): SNHLY, FYNNEI. The CDR3 consists of 14 residues. V lost 6 bases and J 5 bases, leaving 17 bases between the germline ends. The CDR3 DNA reads TGTGCCAGCAGCCCCCGCTGGACTCCGAACGAGCAGTACTTC. Its translation: CASSPRWTPNEQYF. Using reference TRBV2 and TRBJ2-7 for the parts outside the CDR3, the full variable domain is EPEVTQTPSHQVTQMGQEVILRCVPISNHLYFYWYRQILGQKVEFLVSFYNNEISEKSEIFDDQFSVERPDGSNFTLKIRSTKLEDSAMYFCASSPRWTPNEQYFGPGTRLTVT.

The genes are TRBV27 and TRBJ1-4; no reliable D call. Trimming shortened V by 5 bases and J by 5 bases, and 6 bases separated the two germline ends. The CDR3 contains 12 residues. The germline gives CDR1 MNHEY, CDR2 SMNVEV (reference sequence). CDR3 region: CASSPSNEKLFF. The CDR3 DNA follows: TGTGCCAGCAGTCCCTCGAATGAAAAACTGTTTTTT.

Regarding this clone: The same CDR3 arises from other DNA sequences in this sample as well. The gene calls are TRBV19 and TRBJ1-5; D possibly corresponds to TRBD1 (6 bases). From germline, CDR1 is LNHDA and CDR2 SQIVND (reference sequence). The CDR3 is 15 amino acids. V lost 0 bases to trimming and J lost 5 bases, with 11 bases between them. The CDR3 sequence is CASSIDREGDQPQHF. CDR3 nucleotide sequence: TGTGCCAGTAGTATAGATCGAGAGGGGGATCAGCCCCAGCATTTT.